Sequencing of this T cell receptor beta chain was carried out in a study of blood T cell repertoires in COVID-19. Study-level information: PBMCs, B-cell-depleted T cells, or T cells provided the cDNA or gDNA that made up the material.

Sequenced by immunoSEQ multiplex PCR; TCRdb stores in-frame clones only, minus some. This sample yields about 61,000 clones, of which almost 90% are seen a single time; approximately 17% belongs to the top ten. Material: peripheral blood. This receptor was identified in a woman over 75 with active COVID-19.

The CDR3 protein is CASSWDRGIYEQYF. The CDR3 DNA reads TGCGCCAGCAGCTGGGACAGGGGTATCTACGAGCAGTACTTC. The chain employs TRBV5-1 and TRBJ2-7; 10 positions agree with TRBD1. V was clipped by 3 bases and J by 3 bases; unmatched bases: 3. Looked up from germline, CDR1 is SGHRS and CDR2 is YFSETQ. This CDR3 is 14 amino acids long.